This T cell receptor (beta chain) is from a study of response to subunit inactivated influenza vaccine. TCRdb re-called the RT-PCR reads through MiXCR, storing one row per CDR3 protein. The data contain roughly 630,000 distinct CDR3 sequences, around 15% of them singletons. The CDR3 consists of 17 residues. The germline V gene has CDR1 DFQATT and CDR2 SNEGSKA (reference sequence). V dropped 0 bases and J dropped 1; count of bases not matched to a gene: 8. This clonotype came up a few times. The sample consisted of PBMCs from blood, taken approximately 15 days before vaccination. This sequence was found in a man between 50 and 59 years old who received an inactivated influenza vaccine. The chain couples TRBV20-1 to TRBJ2-5; 10 nucleotides agree with TRBD2. The CDR3 protein is CSARELVGLAAQETQYF. The CDR3 DNA sequence: TGCAGTGCTAGAGAGTTGGTTGGACTAGCGGCCCAAGAGACCCAGTACTTC.